The rows below give T cell receptor beta chains drawn from one sample of a study of Tregs in tolerant kidney transplant recipients. The repertoire was sequenced with immunoSEQ multiplex PCR; TCRdb's copy has only in-frame clones and lacks some. The sample holds fewer than 55,000 clones, 89% seen once. Material: CD8+ T cells from blood (PBMCs), obtained 12 months after the transplant. All receptors derive from a human patient who received a combined kidney and bone marrow transplant. Some T cells may have come from the graft donor. The CDR3 runs from the conserved cysteine through the conserved F or W. The D gene is left open where the match is weak. Not every row has a clone size; where given, it reads once, few, many or a size class.

>-|TRBD2|TRBV6-4|TRBJ2-3
CASREREPTDTQYF
TGTGCCAGCAGGGAGCGGGAGCCAACAGATACGCAGTATTTT
>medium-sized|-|TRBV2|TRBJ2-2
CASNQFGELFF
TGTGCCAGCAATCAGTTTGGGGAGCTGTTTTTT
>-|-|TRBV29-1|TRBJ1-4
CSVAGQKGTNEKLFF
TGCAGCGTTGCGGGACAAAAGGGAACTAATGAAAAACTGTTTTTT
>-|-|TRBV11-3|TRBJ1-2
CASRGGTDYGYTF
TGTGCCAGCAGGGGCGGGACGGATTATGGCTACACCTTC
>-|-|TRBV15|TRBJ2-7
CATSRGYNDYEQYF
TGTGCCACCAGCAGAGGTTACAACGACTACGAGCAGTACTTC
>-|TRBD1|TRBV2|TRBJ2-6
CASGRQGAYSGANVLTF
TGTGCCAGCGGAAGACAGGGGGCTTACTCTGGGGCCAACGTCCTGACTTTC
>-|TRBD1|TRBV7-8|TRBJ2-7
CASTLGQGPYEQYF
TGTGCCAGCACCCTGGGACAGGGGCCCTACGAGCAGTACTTC
>-|-|TRBV9|TRBJ2-1
CASSASRNNWQGNNEQFF
TGTGCCAGCAGCGCCAGTAGAAATAATTGGCAGGGTAATAATGAGCAGTTCTTC
>-|TRBD1|TRBV4-1|TRBJ2-7
CASSQGTGRSTYEQYF
TGCGCCAGCAGCCAGGGGACAGGGCGCTCAACCTACGAGCAGTACTTC
>once|TRBD1|TRBV7-8|TRBJ1-1
CASSSGGGTEAFF
TGTGCCAGCAGCTCAGGGGGAGGCACTGAAGCTTTCTTT
>-|TRBD2|TRBV29-1|TRBJ2-7
CSVEEGLAGVYEQYF
TGCAGCGTTGAAGAAGGACTAGCGGGTGTCTACGAGCAGTACTTC
>-|-|TRBV19|TRBJ2-1
CASSISDTNNEQFF
TGTGCCAGTAGTATTTCGGACACTAACAATGAGCAGTTCTTC
>-|-|TRBV5-6|TRBJ2-7
CASSGRRAGEQYF
TGTGCCAGCAGCGGGAGAAGGGCGGGTGAGCAGTACTTC
>-|TRBD1|TRBV9|TRBJ2-7
CASSALQGSEQYF
TGTGCCAGCAGCGCACTACAGGGGTCCGAGCAGTACTTC
>-|-|TRBV27|TRBJ2-7
CASSPGQISSYEQYF
TGTGCCAGCAGTCCAGGACAGATTAGCTCCTACGAGCAGTACTTC
>-|-|TRBV19|TRBJ1-1
CASSIGSTEAFF
TGTGCCAGTAGTATCGGTAGCACTGAAGCTTTCTTT
>-|-|TRBV9|TRBJ2-7
CASSPPDSYEQYF
TGTGCCAGCAGCCCCCCCGACAGCTACGAGCAGTACTTC
>-|TRBD1|TRBV28|TRBJ1-6
CASSLGQRNSPLHF
TGTGCCAGCAGTTTGGGACAGAGGAATTCACCCCTCCACTTT
>-|-|TRBV27|TRBJ2-7
CASSLGQTEQYF
TGTGCCAGCAGTTTGGGGCAGACCGAGCAGTACTTC
>-|-|TRBV6-1|TRBJ1-6
CASSESRAPNSPLHF
TGTGCCAGCAGTGAAAGCAGGGCACCTAATTCCCCCCTCCACTTT
>-|-|TRBV6-5|TRBJ1-3
CASSYQGNSGNTIYF
TGTGCCAGCAGTTATCAGGGTAACTCTGGAAACACCATATATTTT
>-|-|TRBV7-9|TRBJ2-7
CASTVDRNEQYF
TGTGCCAGCACCGTCGACAGGAACGAGCAGTACTTC
>-|TRBD2|TRBV14|TRBJ2-1
CASSQAPGLAGYNEQFF
TGTGCCAGCAGCCAAGCGCCGGGACTAGCGGGTTACAATGAGCAGTTCTTC
>once|-|TRBV9|TRBJ2-7
CASSVEGSYEQYF
TGTGCCAGCAGCGTCGAAGGGAGCTACGAGCAGTACTTC
>-|-|TRBV6-9|TRBJ1-2
CASSSVQTYGKTYGYTF
TGTGCCAGCAGTTCAGTCCAGACTTACGGAAAGACCTATGGCTACACCTTC
>-|-|TRBV4-2|TRBJ2-7
CASSQGRAGVTYEQYF
TGTGCCAGCAGCCAAGGGCGAGCGGGCGTTACCTACGAGCAGTACTTC
>once|-|TRBV30|TRBJ1-4
CAWSTTSGPFEKLFF
TGTGCCTGGAGCACGACGTCAGGGCCTTTTGAAAAACTGTTTTTT
>-|-|TRBV5-6|TRBJ2-3
CASSPSPGLSATDTQYF
TGTGCCAGCAGCCCCTCACCGGGACTTTCAGCCACAGATACGCAGTATTTT
>few|TRBD1|TRBV4-1|TRBJ1-3
CASSQDSGGSGNTIYF
TGCGCCAGCAGCCAAGACTCAGGGGGATCGGGAAACACCATATATTTT
>once|-|TRBV15|TRBJ2-7
CATSRDLSRGGEQYF
TGTGCCACCAGCAGAGACTTAAGCAGGGGTGGCGAGCAGTACTTC
>-|-|TRBV7-6|TRBJ2-1
CASSLGLNNEQFF
TGTGCCAGCAGCTTAGGTCTAAACAATGAGCAGTTCTTC
>few|-|TRBV4-3|TRBJ1-6
CASSPRFPDNSPLHF
TGCGCCAGCAGCCCCCGGTTCCCTGATAATTCACCCCTCCACTTT
>-|-|TRBV7-9|TRBJ1-3
CASSSMRTPRNTIYF
TGTGCCAGCAGCTCTATGCGGACACCTCGAAACACCATATATTTT
>-|-|TRBV5-4|TRBJ2-7
CASNSNSREQYF
TGTGCCAGCAACTCGAATAGCCGGGAGCAGTACTTC
>-|TRBD1|TRBV10-3|TRBJ1-2
CAISDERQGCTF
TGTGCCATCAGTGATGAGAGACAGGGGTGCACCTTC
>-|TRBD1|TRBV9|TRBJ2-2
CASSTPGTGATGELFF
TGTGCCAGCAGCACCCCCGGGACAGGGGCCACCGGGGAGCTGTTTTTT
>-|-|TRBV15|TRBJ1-5
CATSRSRGDQPQHF
TGTGCCACCAGCAGATCCAGGGGAGACCAGCCCCAGCATTTT
>-|TRBD2|TRBV4-2|TRBJ2-3
CASSQEWPGLTSTDTQYF
TGTGCCAGCAGCCAAGAATGGCCGGGACTAACTAGCACAGATACGCAGTATTTT
>once|-|TRBV9|TRBJ2-7
CASSVDPEAEQYF
TGTGCCAGCAGCGTAGACCCCGAGGCCGAGCAGTACTTC
>-|-|TRBV11-3|TRBJ1-6
CASSLEAGSSYNSPLHF
TGTGCCAGCAGCTTAGAAGCTGGGAGCTCCTATAATTCACCCCTCCACTTT
>-|-|TRBV28|TRBJ2-2
CASSLEFDSAGELFF
TGTGCCAGCAGTTTAGAGTTTGACTCCGCCGGGGAGCTGTTTTTT
>-|-|TRBV5-8|TRBJ1-1
CASPEGGTEAFF
TGTGCCAGCCCGGAGGGAGGAACTGAAGCTTTCTTT
>-|TRBD1|TRBV27|TRBJ1-2
CASSSRTGVHGYTF
TGTGCCAGCAGTTCCAGGACAGGGGTGCATGGCTACACCTTC
>-|TRBD1|TRBV5-4|TRBJ2-7
CASSLPSGQGYEQYF
TGTGCCAGCAGCTTGCCCTCGGGACAGGGGTACGAGCAGTACTTC
>-|-|TRBV5-8|TRBJ2-7
CASSLYSGTEGEQYF
TGTGCCAGCAGCTTGTATAGCGGGACAGAGGGCGAGCAGTACTTC
>-|-|TRBV21-1|TRBJ2-7
CASAINLQGLAPYEQYF
TGTGCCAGTGCCATCAACTTACAGGGTTTGGCCCCTTACGAGCAGTACTTC
>-|-|TRBV4-3|TRBJ1-2
CASSPDRRVYGYTF
TGCGCCAGCAGCCCAGACAGGCGGGTCTATGGCTACACCTTC
>-|-|TRBV6-1|TRBJ2-7
CASSEQPGIYEQYF
TGTGCCAGCAGTGAACAGCCAGGGATTTACGAGCAGTACTTC
>once|-|TRBV7-6|TRBJ1-1
CASSLASPGVNTEAFF
TGTGCCAGCAGCTTAGCATCTCCAGGGGTGAACACTGAAGCTTTCTTT
>-|-|TRBV4-1|TRBJ2-1
CASSLTGYNEQFF
TGCGCCAGCAGCCTCACAGGGTACAATGAGCAGTTCTTC
>-|TRBD2|TRBV27|TRBJ2-7
CASSFGREVPHF
TGTGCCAGCAGTTTCGGGCGGGAGGTCCCTCATTTC
>-|TRBD1|TRBV19|TRBJ1-1
CASITGASNTEAFF
TGTGCCAGTATTACAGGGGCCTCGAACACTGAAGCTTTCTTT